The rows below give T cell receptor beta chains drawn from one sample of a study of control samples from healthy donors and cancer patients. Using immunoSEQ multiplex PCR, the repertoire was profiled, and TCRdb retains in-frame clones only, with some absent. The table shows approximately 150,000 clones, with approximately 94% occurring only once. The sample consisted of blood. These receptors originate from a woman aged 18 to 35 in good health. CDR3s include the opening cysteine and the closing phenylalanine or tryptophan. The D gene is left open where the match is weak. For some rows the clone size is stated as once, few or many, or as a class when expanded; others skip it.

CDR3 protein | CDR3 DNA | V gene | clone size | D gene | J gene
CASREYNSPLHF | TGTGCCAGCAGGGAATATAATTCACCCCTCCACTTT | TRBV11-2 | - | - | TRBJ1-6
CASSIGGYSGNTIYF | TGTGCCAGTAGTATTGGGGGATACTCTGGAAACACCATATATTTT | TRBV19 | - | - | TRBJ1-3
CATSDLRPSGDTQYF | TGTGCCACCAGTGATTTGAGGCCGTCTGGCGATACGCAGTATTTT | TRBV24-1 | - | - | TRBJ2-3
CASSEDWHGSYGYTF | TGTGCCAGCAGTGAAGACTGGCATGGAAGCTATGGCTACACCTTC | TRBV2 | - | - | TRBJ1-2
CASSLGLGQPQHF | TGCGCCAGCAGCTTGGGTCTAGGGCAGCCCCAGCATTTT | TRBV5-1 | - | - | TRBJ1-5
CASSVYGDSPLHF | TGTGCCAGCAGTGTATATGGGGATTCACCCCTCCACTTT | TRBV2 | - | - | TRBJ1-6
CATSDPGRGRSGANVLTF | TGTGCCACCAGTGACCCCGGCCGAGGGCGCTCTGGGGCCAACGTCCTGACTTTC | TRBV24-1 | - | - | TRBJ2-6
CASGLLSDTQYF | TGTGCTAGTGGTTTGCTATCAGATACGCAGTATTTT | TRBV12-5 | - | - | TRBJ2-3
CASSPSRTGNTEAFF | TGTGCCAGCTCACCCTCGCGGACAGGGAACACTGAAGCTTTCTTT | TRBV18 | - | TRBD1 | TRBJ1-1
CASSLGGPRQAFF | TGTGCCAGCAGCTTAGGAGGGCCCCGACAAGCTTTCTTT | TRBV7-9 | - | - | TRBJ1-1
CASSPVSNFPVEAGYTF | TGTGCCAGCAGCCCGGTCTCGAACTTCCCAGTGGAGGCTGGCTACACCTTC | TRBV5-4 | - | - | TRBJ1-2
CASRPLGINYGYTF | TGTGCCAGTAGACCTCTAGGGATCAACTATGGCTACACCTTC | TRBV19 | - | - | TRBJ1-2
CASSQESGRNTEAFF | TGTGCCAGCAGCCAAGAGTCGGGAAGGAACACTGAAGCTTTCTTT | TRBV4-2 | - | - | TRBJ1-1
CASSQGTGSYEQYF | TGTGCCAGCAGCCAAGGGACAGGCAGCTACGAGCAGTACTTC | TRBV7-9 | - | TRBD1 | TRBJ2-7
CASSARDEQYF | TGTGCCAGCAGCGCGAGAGACGAGCAGTACTTC | TRBV3-1/TRBV3-2 | - | - | TRBJ2-7
CASSPTQWGWNEQFF | TGTGCCAGCAGCCCCACCCAATGGGGTTGGAATGAGCAGTTCTTC | TRBV5-6 | - | - | TRBJ2-1
CASSSLTGRMGAFF | TGTGCCAGCAGCTCGTTGACAGGGCGAATGGGAGCTTTCTTT | TRBV5-6 | - | TRBD1 | TRBJ1-1
CASGLDAKQFF | TGTGCTAGTGGTTTGGACGCGAAGCAGTTCTTC | TRBV12-5 | - | - | TRBJ2-1
CASSSRGRENYNEQFF | TGTGCCAGCAGTTCCCGGGGACGGGAGAACTACAATGAGCAGTTCTTC | TRBV6-2/TRBV6-3 | - | - | TRBJ2-1
CASSVDPLGRSGNTIYF | TGTGCCAGCAGCGTAGATCCCTTGGGAAGGTCTGGAAACACCATATATTTT | TRBV9 | - | - | TRBJ1-3
CASSLDRGSTDTQYF | TGTGCCAGCAGCCTGGACAGGGGTAGCACAGATACGCAGTATTTT | TRBV7-2 | - | TRBD1 | TRBJ2-3
CASSRSTGGQSPLHF | TGTGCCAGCAGTCGATCGACAGGGGGTCAATCACCCCTCCACTTT | TRBV6-2/TRBV6-3 | - | TRBD1 | TRBJ1-6
CASSVRSTSTDTQYF | TGTGCCAGCAGCGTCAGGAGTACTAGCACAGATACGCAGTATTTT | TRBV2 | - | - | TRBJ2-3
CASSLEGRGGSYGYTF | TGTGCCAGCAGCTTAGAGGGCCGGGGCGGGTCCTATGGCTACACCTTC | TRBV11-3 | once | - | TRBJ1-2
CASSRGTHYGYTF | TGTGCCAGCAGCCGGGGGACGCATTATGGCTACACCTTC | TRBV7-2 | - | - | TRBJ1-2
CASSVTGGKYGNTIYF | TGCGCCAGCAGCGTAACAGGGGGCAAATATGGAAACACCATATATTTT | TRBV5-1 | few | TRBD1 | TRBJ1-3
CASSLYSYEQYF | TGTGCCAGCAGCTTGTACAGCTACGAGCAGTACTTC | TRBV13 | once | - | TRBJ2-7
CASSQDPGLAGSSTYNEQFF | TGCGCCAGCAGCCAAGATCCGGGACTAGCGGGGAGTTCTACCTACAATGAGCAGTTCTTC | TRBV4-3 | - | TRBD2 | TRBJ2-1
CASSLRDTAVSGYTF | TGTGCCAGCAGTTTAAGGGACACCGCGGTCTCTGGCTACACCTTC | TRBV28 | - | - | TRBJ1-2
CASSQDSGYRGQGYTF | TGTGCCAGCAGCCAAGATTCAGGGTACAGGGGGCAAGGCTACACCTTC | TRBV3-1/TRBV3-2 | - | TRBD1 | TRBJ1-2
CASDPSGVANEQFF | TGTGCCAGCGACCCTAGCGGGGTAGCCAATGAGCAGTTCTTC | TRBV9 | - | TRBD2 | TRBJ2-1
CASSPPDYPNEKLFF | TGTGCCAGCTCACCTCCGGACTATCCTAATGAAAAACTGTTTTTT | TRBV18 | few | - | TRBJ1-4
CAISEGLNTEAFF | TGTGCCATCAGTGAGGGTCTGAACACTGAAGCTTTCTTT | TRBV10-3 | - | - | TRBJ1-1
CASSPQRGIGNTIYF | TGTGCCAGCAGCCCCCAGCGGGGTATTGGAAACACCATATATTTT | TRBV13 | once | - | TRBJ1-3
CATSDLGNEQFF | TGTGCCACCAGTGATTTGGGGAATGAGCAGTTCTTC | TRBV24-1 | - | - | TRBJ2-1
CASRRLDTQYF | TGTGCCAGCCGGCGGCTAGATACGCAGTATTTT | TRBV28 | - | - | TRBJ2-3
CASSLGTGTDTQYF | TGTGCCAGCAGCTTGGGGACAGGCACAGATACGCAGTATTTT | TRBV5-8 | - | - | TRBJ2-3
CASSLDSSGANVLTF | TGTGCCAGCAGTTTAGACAGCTCTGGGGCCAACGTCCTGACTTTC | TRBV27 | once | - | TRBJ2-6
CASSYQGNTEAFF | TGTGCCAGCAGTTACCAGGGCAACACTGAAGCTTTCTTT | TRBV6-2/TRBV6-3 | - | - | TRBJ1-1
CATSDFLAGGVETQYF | TGTGCCACCAGTGATTTCTTAGCGGGGGGAGTTGAGACCCAGTACTTC | TRBV24-1 | - | TRBD2 | TRBJ2-5
CASSLYSARGYTF | TGTGCCAGCAGCCTATACAGCGCCCGGGGCTACACCTTC | TRBV6-2/TRBV6-3 | - | - | TRBJ1-2
CAISEAQGANEQFF | TGTGCCATCAGTGAGGCTCAGGGGGCCAATGAGCAGTTCTTC | TRBV10-3 | - | TRBD1 | TRBJ2-1
CASSYFAPNYGYTF | TGTGCCAGCAGTTACTTCGCCCCTAACTATGGCTACACCTTC | TRBV6-6 | - | - | TRBJ1-2
CATGASSYNEQFF | TGTGCCACCGGGGCCAGCTCCTACAATGAGCAGTTCTTC | TRBV15 | - | - | TRBJ2-1
CATSTGTDTFQETQYF | TGTGCCACCTCCACCGGGACAGACACCTTCCAAGAGACCCAGTACTTC | TRBV24-1 | - | TRBD1 | TRBJ2-5
CASSITAGGPWDTQYF | TGTGCCAGTAGTATTACGGCGGGGGGGCCTTGGGATACGCAGTATTTT | TRBV19 | - | TRBD2 | TRBJ2-3
CASSLSGIYNEQFF | TGTGCCAGCAGTTTAAGCGGGATTTACAATGAGCAGTTCTTC | TRBV28 | - | TRBD2 | TRBJ2-1
CASSYWGYTEAFF | TGTGCCAGCAGTTATTGGGGTTACACTGAAGCTTTCTTT | TRBV6-2/TRBV6-3 | - | - | TRBJ1-1
CASSSRSGQGGKSGYTF | TGTGCCAGCAGCTCCCGAAGTGGACAGGGGGGAAAGAGTGGCTACACCTTC | TRBV3-1/TRBV3-2 | - | TRBD1 | TRBJ1-2
CASSPDRFSGNTIYF | TGTGCCAGCAGCCCGGACCGGTTCTCTGGAAACACCATATATTTT | TRBV11-2 | - | - | TRBJ1-3
CASSSSLGTEAFF | TGTGCCAGCAGTTCCTCACTGGGCACTGAAGCTTTCTTT | TRBV28 | - | - | TRBJ1-1
CASSLGFTDTQYF | TGTGCCAGCAGCTTAGGGTTCACAGATACGCAGTATTTT | TRBV7-2 | - | - | TRBJ2-3
CASSPLKGNEQFF | TGTGCCAGCAGCCCCCTGAAGGGCAATGAGCAGTTCTTC | TRBV3-1/TRBV3-2 | - | - | TRBJ2-1
CASSPQQGNAGELFF | TGTGCCAGCAGTCCTCAACAGGGTAACGCCGGGGAGCTGTTTTTT | TRBV27 | - | - | TRBJ2-2
CASSPRDGYNEQFF | TGTGCCAGCAGCCCTCGGGACGGTTACAATGAGCAGTTCTTC | TRBV3-1/TRBV3-2 | - | - | TRBJ2-1
CASSIVGQGNIQYF | TGTGCCAGTAGTATTGTTGGACAGGGAAACATTCAGTACTTC | TRBV19 | once | TRBD1 | TRBJ2-4
CASSLLQGDGTDTQYF | TGTGCCAGCAGTCTACTTCAGGGGGACGGTACAGATACGCAGTATTTT | TRBV28 | - | TRBD1 | TRBJ2-3
CASSKGQPGELFF | TGTGCCAGCAGCAAAGGACAGCCCGGGGAGCTGTTTTTT | TRBV21-1 | - | - | TRBJ2-2
CASSGDGYGYTF | TGCGCCAGCAGCGGTGATGGCTATGGCTACACCTTC | TRBV10-1 | - | - | TRBJ1-2